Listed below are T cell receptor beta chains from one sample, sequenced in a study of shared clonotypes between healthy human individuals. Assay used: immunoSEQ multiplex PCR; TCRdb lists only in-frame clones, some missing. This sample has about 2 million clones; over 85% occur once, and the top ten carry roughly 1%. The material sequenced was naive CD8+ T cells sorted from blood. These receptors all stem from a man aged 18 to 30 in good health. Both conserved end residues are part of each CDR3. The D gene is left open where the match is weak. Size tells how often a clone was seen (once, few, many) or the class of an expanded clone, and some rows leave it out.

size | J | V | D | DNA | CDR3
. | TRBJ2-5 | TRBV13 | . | TGTGCCAGCAGCTTAGTCCAACTGCCGGAGACCCAGTACTTC | CASSLVQLPETQYF
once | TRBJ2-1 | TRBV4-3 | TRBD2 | TGCGCCAGCAGCCAAGATATCCAGGGACTAGCGGGAATTGAGCAGTTCTTC | CASSQDIQGLAGIEQFF
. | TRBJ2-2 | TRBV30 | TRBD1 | TGTGCCTGGGCAGAGGGGGCGTTGACCGGGGAGCTGTTTTTT | CAWAEGALTGELFF
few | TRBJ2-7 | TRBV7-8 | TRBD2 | TGTGCCAGCAGCTTAGCGGTCTTTAGCGGGGACACTTACGAGCAGTACTTC | CASSLAVFSGDTYEQYF
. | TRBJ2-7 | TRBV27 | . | TGTGCCAGCAGTAGAGGGTACGAGCAGTACTTC | CASSRGYEQYF
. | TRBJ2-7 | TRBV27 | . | TGTGCCAGCAGTTTTACAGGGATAACTTTCTCCTACGAGCAGTACTTC | CASSFTGITFSYEQYF
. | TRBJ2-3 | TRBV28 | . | TGTGCCAGCAGTTTGGTAGCCTCAAGCACAGATACGCAGTATTTT | CASSLVASSTDTQYF
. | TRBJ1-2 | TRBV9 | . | TGTGCCAGCAGCGCCATGGCAGGGGAGAACTATGGCTACACCTTC | CASSAMAGENYGYTF
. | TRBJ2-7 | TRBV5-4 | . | TGTGCCAGCAGCTTAGCAGGGAGCTCCTACGAGCAGTACTTC | CASSLAGSSYEQYF
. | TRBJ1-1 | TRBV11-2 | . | TGTGCCAGCAGCTTCGGCACCTATTCGAACACTGAAGCTTTCTTT | CASSFGTYSNTEAFF
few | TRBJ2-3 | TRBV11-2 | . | TGTGCCAGCAGCCCAAGCGGCGAGAACACAGATACGCAGTATTTT | CASSPSGENTDTQYF
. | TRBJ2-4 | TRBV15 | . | TGTGCCACCAGCAGAGATCGGAGGCTGGACATTCAGTACTTC | CATSRDRRLDIQYF
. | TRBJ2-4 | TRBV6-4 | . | TGTGCCAGCCAGCGGGTAAGAGCCAAAAACATTCAGTACTTC | CASQRVRAKNIQYF
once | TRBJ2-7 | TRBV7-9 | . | TGTGCCAGCAGCTTAGACAGGGCTTACTACGAGCAGTACTTC | CASSLDRAYYEQYF
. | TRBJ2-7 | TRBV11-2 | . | TGTGCCAGCAGCTTAAGCCCAGGGAATAACGAGCAGTACTTC | CASSLSPGNNEQYF
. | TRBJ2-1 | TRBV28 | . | TGTGCCAGCACCTTCGGGATAAGGACCAATGAGCAGTTCTTC | CASTFGIRTNEQFF
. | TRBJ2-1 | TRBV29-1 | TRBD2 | TGCAGCGTTGATTTGGCGGGGGAACCCCTCGGTGAGCAGTTCTTC | CSVDLAGEPLGEQFF
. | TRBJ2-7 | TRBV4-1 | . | TGCGCCAGCAGCCAAGAATCGGCCCTAGAGCTTGGCGAGCAGTACTTC | CASSQESALELGEQYF
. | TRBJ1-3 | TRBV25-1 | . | TGTGCCAGCAGTGAATGGGGCAGCTCTGGAAACACCATATATTTT | CASSEWGSSGNTIYF
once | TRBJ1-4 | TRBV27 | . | TGTGCCTCCGGGGCAATACCCGAAAAACTGTTTTTT | CASGAIPEKLFF
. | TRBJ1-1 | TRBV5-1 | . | TGCGCCAGCAGCTTAGGACTCGAAGCTTTCTTT | CASSLGLEAFF
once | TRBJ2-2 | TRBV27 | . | TGTGCCAGCAGTTTCCTCTCCGGGGAGCTGTTTTTT | CASSFLSGELFF
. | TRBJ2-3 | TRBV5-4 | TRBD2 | TGTGCCAGCAGCTCCGTTCGGGAGAAGGTGGGGGGGGATACGCAGTATTTT | CASSSVREKVGGDTQYF
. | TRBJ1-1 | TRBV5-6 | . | TGTGCCAGCAGCTACACACCGAAGAACACTGAAGCTTTCTTT | CASSYTPKNTEAFF
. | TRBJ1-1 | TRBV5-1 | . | TGCGCCAGCAGCTTGTCCAGCGGGACTGAAGCTTTCTTT | CASSLSSGTEAFF
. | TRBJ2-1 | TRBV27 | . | TGTGCCAGCAGCTCTGTTCACATGAATGAGCAGTTCTTC | CASSSVHMNEQFF
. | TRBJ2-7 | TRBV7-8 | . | TGTGCCAGCAGCTTAGGCGGTGGGGGGGAGCAGTACTTC | CASSLGGGGEQYF
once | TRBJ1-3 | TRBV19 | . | TGTGCCAGTAGTATTATTGGGTTCTCTGGAAACACCATATATTTT | CASSIIGFSGNTIYF
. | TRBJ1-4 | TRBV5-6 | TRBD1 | TGTGCCAGCAGCTTCGGGACAGGGGCGGAAAAACTGTTTTTT | CASSFGTGAEKLFF
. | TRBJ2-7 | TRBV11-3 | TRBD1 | TGTGCCAGCAGCCAAGGAACAGGGGGTTACGAGCAGTACTTC | CASSQGTGGYEQYF
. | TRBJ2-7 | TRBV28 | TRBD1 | TGTGCCAGCAGTCCCCAGGGACAGGGGGACGAGCAGTACTTC | CASSPQGQGDEQYF
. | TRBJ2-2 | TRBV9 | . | TGTGCCAGCAGCGATTACACCGGGGAGCTGTTTTTT | CASSDYTGELFF
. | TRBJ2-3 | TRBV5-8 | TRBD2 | TGTGCCAGCAGCTTGGGCGGGGGACTCCCGGATACGCAGTATTTT | CASSLGGGLPDTQYF
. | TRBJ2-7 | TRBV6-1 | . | TGTGCCAGCAGGGGGTACGAGCAGTACTTC | CASRGYEQYF
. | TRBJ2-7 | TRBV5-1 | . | TGCGCCAGCAGCCCAGAGGGGGGGAGTATCCACGAGCAGTACTTC | CASSPEGGSIHEQYF
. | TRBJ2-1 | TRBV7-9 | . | TGTGCCAGCAGCTTAAAGGGGAATGAGCAGTTCTTC | CASSLKGNEQFF
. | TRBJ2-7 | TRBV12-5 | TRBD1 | TGTGCTAGTGGTTTGGGAATGACAGGGGCCGGGGAGCAGTACTTC | CASGLGMTGAGEQYF
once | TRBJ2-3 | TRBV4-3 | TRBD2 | TGCGCCAGCAGCCAAGCGGGGGGTACAGATACGCAGTATTTT | CASSQAGGTDTQYF
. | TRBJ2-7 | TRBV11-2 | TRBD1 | TGTGCCAGCAGCTTTGGACAGGGAGCCCACGAGCAGTACTTC | CASSFGQGAHEQYF
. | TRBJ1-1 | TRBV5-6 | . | TGTGCCAGCAATATGGGGGGCACTGAAGCTTTCTTT | CASNMGGTEAFF
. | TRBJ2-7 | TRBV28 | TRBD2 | TGTGCCAGCAGTTTCAACATTCGGGCTGGGACTAGCGGGGGGAATCCCTCCTACGAGCAGTACTTC | CASSFNIRAGTSGGNPSYEQYF
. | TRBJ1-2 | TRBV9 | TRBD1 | TGTGCCAGCAGCGCGCCGTTCTGGACAGGGGGTGACTATGGCTACACCTTC | CASSAPFWTGGDYGYTF
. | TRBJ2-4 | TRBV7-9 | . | TGTGCCAGCAGCTCACCCATCTACGGGGTTGACATTCAGTACTTC | CASSSPIYGVDIQYF
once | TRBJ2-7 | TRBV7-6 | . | TGTGCCAGCAGCTTACACACTAGCTACGAGCAGTACTTC | CASSLHTSYEQYF
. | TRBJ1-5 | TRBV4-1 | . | TGCGCCAGCAGCCAGGCGGGGGGGGCGGTTCAGCCCCAGCATTTT | CASSQAGGAVQPQHF
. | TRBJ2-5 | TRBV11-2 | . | TGTGCCAGCAGCTTAATCTTAGGTCGCCCGGAGGTTACCCAGTACTTC | CASSLILGRPEVTQYF
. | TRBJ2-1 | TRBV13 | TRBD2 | TGTGCCAGCAGTTCAACTAGCGGCAATGAGCAGTTCTTC | CASSSTSGNEQFF
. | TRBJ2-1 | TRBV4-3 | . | TGCGCCAGCAGCCAAGATCTAATAGCAGAGCTTTACAATGAGCAGTTCTTC | CASSQDLIAELYNEQFF
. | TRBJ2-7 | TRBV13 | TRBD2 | TGTGCCAGCAGCTCAGCGGGAGCATACGAGCAGTACTTC | CASSSAGAYEQYF
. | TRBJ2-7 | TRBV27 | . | TGTGCCAGCAGTCCCCGGACTTCTAGCTCCTACGAGCAGTACTTC | CASSPRTSSSYEQYF
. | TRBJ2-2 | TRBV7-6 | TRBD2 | TGTGCCAGCAGCTTCGGCAGACCCGGGACTAGCGGGGCCTCGAGCACCGGGGAGCTGTTTTTT | CASSFGRPGTSGASSTGELFF
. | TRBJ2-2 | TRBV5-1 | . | TGCGCCAGCAGCTTCGCAACGAACACCGGGGAGCTGTTTTTT | CASSFATNTGELFF